This TCR beta chain was observed in a study of blood T cell repertoires in COVID-19. Everyone who took part was roughly 18 to 95 years old, and they came from about 25 US areas. In germline, CDR1 is MDHEN, CDR2 SYDVKM. V lost 3 bases and J 8 bases, leaving 19 bases between the germline ends. This CDR3 region has 16 residues. Original analysis: Reference gene primer amplification yielded estimated nucleated cell counts. Libraries were prepared by immunoSEQ multiplex PCR; TCRdb keeps only in-frame clonotypes and omits some of them. From that table come the V and J calls and clone size; the DNA was used to work out D and trimming. The data contain 150,000 to 200,000 clones, 75% to 90% of them singletons.

The sequencing sample was made of PBMCs or T cells enriched from blood (not recorded which). The chain recombines TRBV28 with TRBJ1-4; D is possibly TRBD1 (6 bases). The TCR originated in an older woman who had recovered from COVID-19. The CDR3 is CASSFSSAGVTEKLFF. The CDR3 DNA sequence: TGTGCCAGCAGTTTTTCGTCGGCAGGGGTGACCGAAAAACTGTTTTTT.